A single sample is the source of the 25 T cell receptor beta chains below, sequenced in a study of blood T cell repertoires in COVID-19. Profiled with immunoSEQ multiplex PCR; TCRdb holds only in-frame clones, not every one. The sample lists over 120,000 clones; around 84% were seen once. The sequencing sample was made of peripheral blood. The receptor source for this set is a man between 60 and 75 years old with active or convalescent COVID-19.

The rearrangement uses TRBV4-1 and TRBJ1-2, with D uncertain. The CDR3 sequence is 15 residues long. Trimming stripped 0 bases from V and 4 bases from J, with 12 bases between. Looked up from germline, CDR1 is MGHRA and CDR2 is YSYEKL. As DNA, the CDR3 is TGCGCCAGCAGCCAAGATCTAGAGAGGATCTATGGCTACACCTTC. Its translation is CASSQDLERIYGYTF.

This sequence joins TRBV7-8 and TRBJ1-3; D unclear. The germline gives CDR1 SGHVS, CDR2 FQNEAQ. Trimming removed 4 bases at V and 0 bases at J, with 7 bases between. The CDR3 is made up of 14 amino acids. CDR3 coding DNA: TGTGCCAGCAGCTCGATTAGCTCTGGAAACACCATATATTTT. Translation: CASSSISSGNTIYF.

This clone was picked up one time. This chain links TRBV11-2 with TRBJ1-1; D ambiguous. V lost 3 bases and J 3 bases, leaving 11 bases between the germline ends. CDR1 is SGHAT and CDR2 is FQNNGV in the germline V gene. This CDR3 comprises 14 residues. CDR3 sequence: CASSFKLLDTEAFF. The CDR3 DNA reads as TGTGCCAGCAGCTTTAAGCTCCTGGACACTGAAGCTTTCTTT.

V usage is TRBV2 and J usage is TRBJ2-1, with D perhaps TRBD1 (6 bases). This CDR3 has 16 residues. Trimming removed 8 bases at V and 5 bases at J, with 22 bases between. CDR1 and CDR2 (germline): SNHLY, FYNNEI. The CDR3 is CASSLSEGVYNNEQFF. As DNA, the CDR3 is TGTGCCAGCTCGCTTTCCGAGGGGGTGTACAACAATGAGCAGTTCTTC.

The rearrangement uses TRBV7-2 and TRBJ1-5; a possible D gene is TRBD1 (6 bases). V lost 5 bases, J lost 7 bases, and 12 bases lay in between. The CDR3 contains 13 residues. CDR1 SGHTA and CDR2 FQGNSA come from the germline V gene. CDR3 bases: TGTGCCAGCAGCGTACAGGGAGACCAGCCCCAGCATTTT. It codes for CASSVQGDQPQHF.

V is TRBV5-8 and J is TRBJ2-1; 11 nucleotides agree with TRBD2. Trimming took 5 bases from V and 4 from J; bases not matched to a gene: 5. Germline V gene lookup returns CDR1 SGHTS and CDR2 YDEGEE. The CDR3 spans 15 residues. The CDR3 bases are TGTGCCAGCAGTTTGACTAGCGGGGTATACAATGAGCAGTTCTTC. It codes for CASSLTSGVYNEQFF.

This chain joins TRBV20-1 and TRBJ1-4; D gene ambiguous. Germline values: CDR1 DFQATT, CDR2 SNEGSKA (reference sequence). The CDR3 sequence is 13 residues long. Deletions cut 3 bases from V and 7 bases from J, with 12 bases between. CDR3 DNA sequence: TGCAGTGCTAGTTCAAGAGGGAGTGAAAAACTGTTTTTT. It translates to CSASSRGSEKLFF.

The CDR3 loop is CASSLVAASAEQFF. The CDR3 DNA reads as TGTGCCAGCAGCTTAGTTGCGGCCTCAGCTGAGCAGTTCTTC. The chain joins TRBV11-3 to TRBJ2-1; D gene unclear. This CDR3 has 14 amino acids. The germline CDR1 and CDR2 sequences are SGHNT and YENEEA. The ends were cut back, 1 base at V and 9 bases at J, with 13 bases in the middle.

This chain joins TRBV19 and TRBJ1-6, with 7 bases matching TRBD1. The V gene's germline CDR1 is LNHDA and CDR2 SQIVND (reference sequence). V trimming: 8 bases; J trimming: 7 bases; junction bases outside the gene matches: 2. The length of the CDR3 is 12 residues. The CDR3 protein is CASRQGNSPLHF. The CDR3 DNA reads as TGTGCCAGTCGACAGGGAAATTCACCCCTCCACTTT.

The count of this clone is one. The chain links TRBV19 to TRBJ1-2; 8 bases agree with TRBD1. The germline V gene encodes CDR1 LNHDA and CDR2 SQIVND (reference sequence). The CDR3 loop spans 15 amino acids. Germline trimming cut 7 bases from V and 0 bases from J; bases unmatched to any gene: 7. The CDR3 DNA reads as TGTGCCAGTACCGAGACAGGGGTAACTAACTATGGCTACACCTTC. Protein sequence: CASTETGVTNYGYTF.

This clone was seen once. The rearrangement uses TRBV5-4 and TRBJ1-1; possibly TRBD1 for D (6 bases). V was shortened by 4 bases and J by 0 bases, with 16 bases between the two germline ends. The CDR3 is 16 residues long. The V gene's germline CDR1 is SGHNT and CDR2 YYREEE (reference sequence). The CDR3 here is CASSIAGDQMNTEAFF. In DNA form, the CDR3 reads TGTGCCAGCAGCATAGCAGGGGATCAAATGAACACTGAAGCTTTCTTT.

This sequence joins TRBV2 and TRBJ1-3, with 9 bases lining up with TRBD1. V lost 5 bases to trimming and J lost 7 bases; unmatched junction nucleotides: 6. From germline, CDR1 is SNHLY and CDR2 FYNNEI. This CDR3 has 14 residues. CDR3 nucleotide sequence: TGTGCCAGCAGTCTTGAGACAGGGGGTAACACCATATATTTT. Translating it yields CASSLETGGNTIYF.

This clone was detected a few times. V gene TRBV7-2 combines with J gene TRBJ2-4, with 8 bases identical to TRBD1. V was clipped by 5 bases and J by 4 bases; unmatched bases: 4. Germline lookup yields CDR1 SGHTA and CDR2 FQGNSA. The CDR3 has 14 residues. In DNA, the CDR3 is TGTGCCAGCAGCGTTACAGGGGGAAAAAACATTCAGTACTTC. Its translation: CASSVTGGKNIQYF.

The CDR3, as DNA: TGTGCCAGTAGTAGCACCCCGGCTAACTATGGCTACACCTTC. As protein: CASSSTPANYGYTF. The chain joins TRBV19 to TRBJ1-2, with D unclear. In germline, CDR1 is LNHDA, CDR2 SQIVND (reference sequence). The CDR3 sequence is 14 residues long. Trimming took 4 bases from V and 0 from J, leaving 9 bases between them.

V usage is TRBV7-9 and J usage is TRBJ1-1; tentatively, D is TRBD1 (5 bases). Germline lookup yields CDR1 SEHNR and CDR2 FQNEAQ (reference sequence). Trimming removed 8 bases from V and 1 base from J, with 11 bases in between. The CDR3 is 13 amino acids. CDR3 sequence (DNA): TGTGCCAGCTTCCGCGGGGGGAACACTGAAGCTTTCTTT. Protein: CASFRGGNTEAFF.

V usage is TRBV7-2 and J usage is TRBJ1-5; D is possibly TRBD1 (6 bases). The CDR3 has 13 residues. Trimming cost V 4 bases and J 4 bases, with 8 bases left between them. From germline, CDR1 is SGHTA and CDR2 FQGNSA. CDR3: CASSSQGNQPQHF. The CDR3 DNA reads as TGTGCCAGCAGCTCGCAGGGGAATCAGCCCCAGCATTTT.

The chain carries TRBV5-5 and TRBJ2-1; the match to TRBD2 covers 12 bases. The germline V gene has CDR1 SGHKS and CDR2 YYEKEE (reference sequence). Trimming cost V 5 bases and J 2 bases; bases outside gene matches: 5. CDR3 size: 16 residues. CDR3 protein: CASSWGLAGPYNEQFF. For the CDR3, the DNA is TGTGCCAGCAGTTGGGGACTAGCGGGCCCCTACAATGAGCAGTTCTTC.

The chain joins TRBV28 to TRBJ1-1; 7 bases fit TRBD1. V lost 8 bases to trimming and J lost 3 bases; unmatched junction nucleotides: 9. The CDR3 runs 14 residues. Germline loops: CDR1 MDHEN, CDR2 SYDVKM. CDR3 in amino acids: CASGNRGWDTEAFF. CDR3 DNA sequence: TGTGCCAGCGGAAACAGGGGTTGGGACACTGAAGCTTTCTTT.

The V and J genes are TRBV19 and TRBJ2-5, with TRBD1 matching 7 bases. Germline V lookup: CDR1 LNHDA, CDR2 SQIVND (reference sequence). The junction had 5 bases not matched to a gene; V was cut back by 5 bases and J by 2 bases. The CDR3 spans 14 residues. The DNA for the CDR3 is TGTGCCAGTAGTGCAAGACAGGGTCAAGAGACCCAGTACTTC. Residues: CASSARQGQETQYF.

This chain joins TRBV7-9 and TRBJ1-5, with 7 bases matching TRBD1. The CDR3 is made up of 15 amino acids. Germline V gives CDR1 SEHNR, CDR2 FQNEAQ (reference sequence). The trim removed 5 bases at V and 7 bases at J, leaving 11 bases unmatched. DNA of the CDR3: TGTGCCAGCAGCCCCTGGCCGTCAGGGGGGCAGCCCCAGCATTTT. Protein: CASSPWPSGGQPQHF.

J is TRBJ2-1 and V is TRBV4-3; 13 nucleotides align to TRBD2. CDR1 and CDR2 from the germline V gene are LGHNA and YSLEER. The CDR3 consists of 17 residues. Trimming at V came to 4 bases and at J to 9 bases, leaving 12 bases not matched to a gene. DNA of the CDR3: TGCGCCAGCAGCCTTGAGGCCGGGACTAGCGGGGACAGTGAGCAGTTCTTC. Translated: CASSLEAGTSGDSEQFF.

J is TRBJ2-4 and V is TRBV6-1; 7 bases fit TRBD1. Germline CDR1 MNHNS, CDR2 SASEGT. CDR3 size: 16 residues. Trimming removed 3 bases from V and 0 bases from J; junction bases left unmatched: 5. CDR3 region: CASSDVGQLAKNIQYF. DNA for the CDR3: TGTGCCAGCAGTGACGTGGGACAGCTAGCCAAAAACATTCAGTACTTC.

The V gene is TRBV18, the J gene TRBJ2-5; D unclear. Germline V gives CDR1 KGHSH, CDR2 LQKENI. The CDR3 length is 14 residues. Between the trimmed V and J ends, which lost 3 bases and 2 bases, there was a span of 10 bases. The CDR3 sequence is CASSPRETQETQYF. CDR3 DNA sequence: TGTGCCAGCTCACCCCGCGAGACACAAGAGACCCAGTACTTC. Full variable domain (remainder filled in from reference TRBV18 and TRBJ2-5): NAGVMQNPRHLVRRRGQEARLRCSPMKGHSHVYWYRQLPEEGLKFMVYLQKENIIDESGMPKERFSAEFPKEGPSILRIQQVVRGDSAAYFCASSPRETQETQYFGPGTRLLVL.

The CDR3 region has the DNA TGTGCCAGCAGCCACCGGGCCGTGGGGCCCACTGAAGCTTTCTTT. Its protein is CASSHRAVGPTEAFF. The chain uses TRBV7-8 and TRBJ1-1; a possible D gene is TRBD1 (5 bases). CDR3 length: 15 amino acids. CDR1 and CDR2 from the germline V gene are SGHVS and FQNEAQ. V lost 5 bases and J lost 4, with 17 bases in between.

The chain is built from TRBV7-2 and TRBJ1-4, with 8 bases identical to TRBD1. Germline V CDR1 and CDR2: SGHTA, FQGNSA. CDR3 length equals 15 residues. J lost 5 bases, V lost 5 bases, and 7 bases had no gene match. The CDR3 nucleotides read TGTGCCAGCAGCGCAAGGGACAGGCTAAATGAAAAACTGTTTTTT. Amino acids: CASSARDRLNEKLFF. The variable domain in full, with the rest retrieved from reference TRBV7-2 and TRBJ1-4, is GAGVSQSPSNKVTEKGKDVELRCDPISGHTALYWYRQSLGQGLEFLIYFQGNSAPDKSGLPSDRFSAERTGGSVSTLTIQRTQQEDSAVYLCASSARDRLNEKLFFGSGTQLSVL.